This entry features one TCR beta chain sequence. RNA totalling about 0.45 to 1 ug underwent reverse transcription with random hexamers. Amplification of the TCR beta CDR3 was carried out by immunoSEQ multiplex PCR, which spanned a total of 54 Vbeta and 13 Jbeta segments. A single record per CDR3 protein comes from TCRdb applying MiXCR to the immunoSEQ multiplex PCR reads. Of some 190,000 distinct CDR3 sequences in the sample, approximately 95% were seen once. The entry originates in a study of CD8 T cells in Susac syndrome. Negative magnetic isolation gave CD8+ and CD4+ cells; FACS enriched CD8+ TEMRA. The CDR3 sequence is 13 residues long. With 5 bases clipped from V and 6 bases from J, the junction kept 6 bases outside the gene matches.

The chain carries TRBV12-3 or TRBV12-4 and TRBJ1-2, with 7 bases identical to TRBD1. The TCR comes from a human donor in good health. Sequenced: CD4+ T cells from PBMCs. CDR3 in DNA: TGTGCCAGCAGTAAGAGGGGGCGGAATGGCTACACCTTC. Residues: CASSKRGRNGYTF.